This TCR beta chain was captured by sequencing in a study of regulatory T cells in long-lasting Graves disease. General study results and limits: A limited number of samples was an acknowledged limitation. Between persistent patients, fewer than 3,500 public clonotypes were shared, exceeding the roughly 1,000 shared between new patients.

Specified time point: newly diagnosed GD, antithyroid drugs for less than 3 months. PBMCs were the source of the RNA used for TCR sequencing. In germline, CDR1 is SNHLY, CDR2 FYNNEI. J lost 1 base, V lost 6 bases, and 10 bases had no gene match. This CDR3 spans 16 amino acids. With iRepertoire HTBI primers and Arm-PCR of CDR3 regions, TCR beta libraries were built. How the authors handled the data: In the combined samples, approximately 62 TRBV and 14 to 15 TRBJ segments were identified. From the multiplex PCR reads, TCRdb called clonotypes with MiXCR, one entry per CDR3 protein. TCRdb's processing, not the authors', yielded these V and J calls. Of roughly 420,000 distinct CDR3 sequences listed, 15% to 20% are singletons. About this clonotype: Its target is unknown.

These same data were also listed under a study on T cells in Graves' hyperthyroidism and ophthalmopathy. That report notes: The HTBI primer set was used in a first-round RT-PCR of the TCR CDR3.

The sequence derives from a woman aged 18-29 years with Graves disease. The V gene is TRBV2, the J gene TRBJ2-3, with 7 bases matching TRBD2. The material sequenced was peripheral blood mononuclear cells (PBMCs), taken at new diagnosis, from a patient treated with antithyroid drugs. The CDR3 sequence: CASRSRGSRGTDTQYF. CDR3 in DNA: TGTGCCAGCAGATCCCGCGGGAGTAGGGGCACAGATACGCAGTATTTT. Full variable domain (rest looked up from reference TRBV2 and TRBJ2-3): EPEVTQTPSHQVTQMGQEVILRCVPISNHLYFYWYRQILGQKVEFLVSFYNNEISEKSEIFDDQFSVERPDGSNFTLKIRSTKLEDSAMYFCASRSRGSRGTDTQYFGPGTRLTVL.